What follows is one T cell receptor (beta chain) and its context. Sequencing used immunoSEQ multiplex PCR; TCRdb keeps in-frame clones, though not all of them. The table shows around 63,000 clones, with 91% occurring only once. The CDR3 contains 15 residues. Per the germline V gene, CDR1 is SGHVS and CDR2 is FQNEAQ. V lost 5 bases to trimming and J lost 6 bases, with 18 bases between them. The sample originates from a study of T cell changes during pregnancy in multiple sclerosis. The chain recombines TRBV7-8 with TRBJ2-3, with a weak D call TRBD2 (6 bases). Here the sequenced sample was peripheral blood, taken after pregnancy. This TCR came from a female donor in good health, enrolled as a control in a pregnancy study. As DNA, the CDR3 is TGTGCCAGCAGCATACTCCGGGGGTCCCTCGATACGCAGTATTTT. It is translated as CASSILRGSLDTQYF.